This TCR beta chain was captured in a study of low-dose radiotherapy and immunotherapy resistance in tumors. Study-level information: Intravenous cyclophosphamide 200 mg/m2 was given every two weeks, one day before radiation and immunotherapy.

Germline CDR1 KGHDR, CDR2 SFDVKD. CDR3 length equals 15 residues. V lost 4 bases and J lost 6; bases outside the gene matches: 7. The study gave donors nivolumab, ipilimumab, aspirin, low-dose cyclophosphamide and low-dose radiotherapy. With TRAV- and TRBV-specific primers, first-strand cDNA was made, covering the alpha and beta chains. It was with a constant-region primer and a V-primer adapter that TCRs were amplified over approximately 18 PCR cycles. TCRdb passed the reads through MiXCR, listing each CDR3 protein once. The data show roughly 17,000 distinct CDR3 sequences, approximately 70% seen once.

The origin of this receptor is a human donor with advanced metastatic prostate, ovarian, gallbladder or colorectal cancer (not recorded which). This table probably holds off-target reads from a library built for another chain. The chain is built from TRBV24-1 and TRBJ2-5; 10 bases are shared with TRBD1. The CDR3: CATSEPGQGTKTQYF. CDR3 nucleotides: TGTGCCACCAGTGAACCGGGACAGGGGACGAAGACCCAGTACTTC.